This T cell receptor (beta chain) was retrieved from a study of T cell changes during pregnancy in multiple sclerosis. Some clones are missing from TCRdb's copy, which holds only in-frame ones; the method was immunoSEQ multiplex PCR. Among about 87,000 clones listed, around 95% were seen once. This CDR3 contains 15 residues. Germline V gene lookup returns CDR1 MGHRA and CDR2 YSYEKL. The V end was cut by 2 bases, the J end by 6 bases, with 17 bases between. The chain employs TRBV4-1 and TRBJ2-7; possible D gene TRBD2, 5 bases. The sequencing here drew on peripheral blood, taken in the third trimester of pregnancy. This receptor was identified in a female donor in good health, enrolled as a control in a pregnancy study. The CDR3 spells CASSQIQAAAGEQYF. The CDR3 DNA reads as TGCGCCAGCAGCCAAATCCAAGCGGCGGCCGGCGAGCAGTACTTC.